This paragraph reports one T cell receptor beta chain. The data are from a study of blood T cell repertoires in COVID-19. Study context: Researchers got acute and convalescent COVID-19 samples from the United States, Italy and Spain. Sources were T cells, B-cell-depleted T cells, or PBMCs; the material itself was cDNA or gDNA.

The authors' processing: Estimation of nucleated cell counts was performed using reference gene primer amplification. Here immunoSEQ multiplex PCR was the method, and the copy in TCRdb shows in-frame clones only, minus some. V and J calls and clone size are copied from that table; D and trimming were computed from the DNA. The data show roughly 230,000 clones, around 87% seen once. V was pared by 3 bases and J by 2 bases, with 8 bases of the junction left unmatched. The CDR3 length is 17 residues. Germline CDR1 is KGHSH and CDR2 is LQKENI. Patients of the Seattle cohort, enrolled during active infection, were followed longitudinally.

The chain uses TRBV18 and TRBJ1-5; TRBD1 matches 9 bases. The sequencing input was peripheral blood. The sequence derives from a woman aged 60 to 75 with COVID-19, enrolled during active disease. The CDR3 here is CASSPSSWTGGNQPQHF. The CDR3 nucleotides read TGTGCCAGCTCACCCTCCTCCTGGACAGGGGGCAATCAGCCCCAGCATTTT.